These 32 T cell receptor beta chains were sequenced from one sample in a study of blood T cell repertoires in COVID-19. Clones were read by immunoSEQ multiplex PCR, and TCRdb kept only the in-frame ones, dropping some. Among 130,000 to 150,000 clones listed, roughly nine tenths were seen once. Material for sequencing was PBMCs or T cells enriched from blood (not recorded which). The receptor source for this set is a woman in her 40s who had been exposed to COVID-19.

The genes are TRBV27 and TRBJ1-5, with TRBD1 matching over 8 bases. From germline, CDR1 is MNHEY and CDR2 SMNVEV (reference sequence). This CDR3 has 15 residues. J was trimmed by 4 bases and V by 5 bases; bases with no gene match: 7. The CDR3 protein is CASSLSRQGNQPQHF. DNA for the CDR3: TGTGCCAGCAGTCTCTCTCGACAGGGGAATCAGCCCCAGCATTTT.

The gene calls are TRBV6-2 or TRBV6-3 and TRBJ2-1; 13 nucleotides match TRBD2. This CDR3 is built from 16 residues. The V gene's germline CDR1 is MNHEY and CDR2 SVGEGT. V lost 5 bases to trimming and J lost 7 bases; unmatched junction nucleotides: 8. DNA for the CDR3: TGTGCCAGCAGTCCAAGAGGACTAGCGGGAGTGAATGAGCAGTTCTTC. This encodes CASSPRGLAGVNEQFF.

J is TRBJ1-2 and V is TRBV3-1 (or the pseudogene TRBV3-2); D is perhaps TRBD1 (6 bases). This CDR3 comprises 13 residues. The germline V and J ends were trimmed by 3 bases and 7 bases, with 12 bases remaining between them. CDR1 and CDR2 from the germline V gene are LGHDT and YNNKEL (reference sequence). CDR3: CASSQDSKGGYTF. The CDR3 DNA follows: TGTGCCAGCAGCCAGGACAGTAAGGGTGGCTACACCTTC.

The chain joins TRBV4-1 to TRBJ1-5; TRBD1 might be the D (5 bases). Germline CDR1 is MGHRA and CDR2 is YSYEKL. V lost 1 base, J lost 3 bases, and 16 bases lay in between. This CDR3 region has 17 residues. The CDR3 region is CASSQGFPGSFNQPQHF. CDR3 nucleotides: TGCGCCAGCAGCCAAGGGTTTCCAGGGTCGTTCAATCAGCCCCAGCATTTT.

The chain recombines TRBV27 with TRBJ1-4; 10 nucleotides agree with TRBD1. The CDR3 is 15 amino acids. The germline CDR1 and CDR2 sequences are MNHEY and SMNVEV (reference sequence). V lost 2 bases to trimming and J lost 5 bases; unmatched junction nucleotides: 2. In DNA, the CDR3 is TGTGCCAGCAGTTTAATGGGACAGGGGAATGAAAAACTGTTTTTT. Protein: CASSLMGQGNEKLFF.

The CDR3 nucleotides are TGTGCCAGCAGTGATTTAATACAGGGCCACGAGCAGTACTTC. Encoded protein: CASSDLIQGHEQYF. The chain carries TRBV2 and TRBJ2-7; possible D gene TRBD1, 6 bases. V lost 3 bases to trimming and J lost 5 bases, with 14 bases between them. The germline gives CDR1 SNHLY, CDR2 FYNNEI. The CDR3 runs to 14 residues. The whole variable domain, filled in from reference TRBV2 and TRBJ2-7, reads EPEVTQTPSHQVTQMGQEVILRCVPISNHLYFYWYRQILGQKVEFLVSFYNNEISEKSEIFDDQFSVERPDGSNFTLKIRSTKLEDSAMYFCASSDLIQGHEQYFGPGTRLTVT.

The rearrangement joins TRBV15 to TRBJ1-2, with a tentative D call TRBD1 (6 bases). The CDR3 totals 13 residues. Germline V gene sequence: CDR1 LNHNV, CDR2 YYDKDF (reference sequence). V was cut by 3 bases and J by 8 bases, with 13 bases left in between. The CDR3 coding sequence is TGTGCCACCAGCAGGGGGGCAGGGGTCGGCTACACCTTC. It specifies CATSRGAGVGYTF.

The chain is built from TRBV18 and TRBJ2-3; possibly TRBD1 for D (5 bases). Looked up from germline, CDR1 is KGHSH and CDR2 is LQKENI. V gave up 3 bases and J gave up 0 bases, with 7 bases separating them. The CDR3 is made up of 14 amino acids. In nucleotides, the CDR3 is TGTGCCAGCTCACCCAGGGATAGCACAGATACGCAGTATTTT. This sequence encodes CASSPRDSTDTQYF.

Details on this clone: The same CDR3 is also encoded by other DNA sequences in this sample. This sequence joins TRBV6-6 and TRBJ2-2, with TRBD1 matching 8 bases. From germline, CDR1 is MNHNY and CDR2 SVGAGI (reference sequence). V lost 5 bases and J lost 4; bases outside the gene matches: 0. The CDR3 contains 13 residues. CDR3: CASSTGGTGELFF. CDR3 DNA: TGTGCCAGCAGTACAGGGGGCACCGGGGAGCTGTTTTTT.

The V and J genes are TRBV4-1 and TRBJ1-2; 8 bases are a match to TRBD1. The germline V gene encodes CDR1 MGHRA and CDR2 YSYEKL. The CDR3 covers 15 residues. The V gene end was trimmed by 1 base and the J gene end by 8 bases; junction bases not matched to a gene: 9. The CDR3 here is CASSQAIQGVQGYTF. The CDR3 DNA sequence: TGCGCCAGCAGCCAAGCGATACAGGGGGTGCAGGGCTACACCTTC.

The chain joins TRBV18 to TRBJ1-1; no clear D. The CDR3 contains 14 residues. The germline gives CDR1 KGHSH, CDR2 LQKENI. Trimming took 8 bases from V and 4 from J, leaving 17 bases between them. The chain's CDR3 is CASTSHPVGTEAFF. As DNA, the CDR3 is TGTGCCAGCACTAGTCATCCTGTGGGCACTGAAGCTTTCTTT.

This chain joins TRBV3-1 (or the pseudogene TRBV3-2) and TRBJ2-5; D perhaps matches TRBD2 (7 bases). The CDR3 is 16 amino acids. The ends were cut back, 4 bases at V and 4 bases at J, with 19 bases in the middle. CDR1 and CDR2 from the germline V gene are LGHDT and YNNKEL (reference sequence). CDR3: CASSLRGGASSETQYF. The CDR3 DNA is TGTGCCAGCAGCCTACGAGGGGGGGCCTCGTCAGAGACCCAGTACTTC.

The chain carries TRBV5-1 and TRBJ2-3; D is possibly TRBD2 (5 bases). Germline-derived CDR1 and CDR2 are SGHRS and YFSETQ. The CDR3 is 12 amino acids. V gave up 4 bases and J gave up 4 bases, with 7 bases separating them. The CDR3 DNA follows: TGCGCCAGCAGCCTGCGGGCAGATACGCAGTATTTT. This sequence encodes CASSLRADTQYF.

This chain joins TRBV9 and TRBJ2-2, with D possibly being TRBD1 (6 bases). CDR1 and CDR2 from the germline V gene are SGDLS and YYNGEE. With 5 bases removed from V and 6 bases from J, the gap between germline ends came to 11 bases. The CDR3 loop spans 13 amino acids. The CDR3 coding sequence is TGTGCCAGCAGACAGGGTCCCGCCGGGGAGCTGTTTTTT. Translated, it gives CASRQGPAGELFF. Full variable domain (missing parts from reference TRBV9 and TRBJ2-2): DSGVTQTPKHLITATGQRVTLRCSPRSGDLSVYWYQQSLDQGLQFLIQYYNGEERAKGNILERFSAQQFPDLHSELNLSSLELGDSALYFCASRQGPAGELFFGEGSRLTVL.

The chain employs TRBV10-2 and TRBJ2-4; 8 bases line up with TRBD1. Germline V gives CDR1 WSHSY, CDR2 SAAADI. Losses at the gene ends were 6 bases for V and 12 bases for J; bases not matched to a gene: 4. CDR3 length equals 11 residues. The CDR3 coding sequence is TGCGCCAGCAGAGACAGGGGACGTCAGTACTTC. Translated, it gives CASRDRGRQYF.

The chain links TRBV21-1 to TRBJ2-3; the D call TRBD2 from the table was never checked on the DNA. TRBV21-1 is classified as a pseudogene. The CDR3 is made up of 16 amino acids. In DNA form, the CDR3 reads TGTGCCAGCAGCAAAATGGCCCGCGGCCCCACAGATACGCAGTATTTT. As protein: CASSKMARGPTDTQYF.

The chain is built from TRBV5-4 and TRBJ2-5; D is possibly TRBD1 (6 bases). In germline, CDR1 is SGHNT, CDR2 YYREEE (reference sequence). The ends were cut back, 4 bases at V and 5 bases at J, with 18 bases in the middle. The CDR3 consists of 15 residues. CDR3: CASSPNRDLRETQYF. CDR3 nucleotide sequence: TGTGCCAGCAGCCCCAACAGGGACCTTCGCGAGACCCAGTACTTC.

This clone was observed once. The chain employs TRBV19 and TRBJ2-3, with TRBD1 as a possible D gene (5 bases). Looked up from germline, CDR1 is LNHDA and CDR2 is SQIVND (reference sequence). V dropped 4 bases and J dropped 0 bases, with 8 bases sitting between them. The CDR3 sequence is 14 residues long. Here the CDR3 reads CASSRAGSTDTQYF. The CDR3 coding sequence is TGTGCCAGTAGTAGGGCAGGGAGCACAGATACGCAGTATTTT.

The rearrangement uses TRBV3-1 (or the pseudogene TRBV3-2) and TRBJ1-2; D may be TRBD1 (5 bases). There are 14 residues in the CDR3. Trimming removed 1 base from V and 2 bases from J, with 8 bases in between. The germline V gene has CDR1 LGHDT and CDR2 YNNKEL (reference sequence). Here the CDR3 DNA reads TGTGCCAGCAGCCAAGGTCGACAGAACTATGGCTACACCTTC. Translation: CASSQGRQNYGYTF.

V is TRBV19 and J is TRBJ1-6; 7 bases align to TRBD1. CDR1 and CDR2 from the germline V gene are LNHDA and SQIVND (reference sequence). CDR3 length equals 15 residues. The V gene end was trimmed by 5 bases and the J gene end by 9 bases; junction bases not matched to a gene: 10. CDR3 coding DNA: TGTGCCAGTAGTCTGACACAGGGGACATCTTCACCCCTCCACTTT. This translates into CASSLTQGTSSPLHF.

The chain joins TRBV7-6 to TRBJ1-6, with D possibly TRBD1 on 6 matching bases. Trimming shortened V by 6 bases and J by 3 bases, and 9 bases separated the two germline ends. The CDR3 has 14 amino acids. The germline V gene has CDR1 SGHVS and CDR2 FNYEAQ. CDR3 nucleotide sequence: TGTGCCAGCAGTCCGGGACACTATAATTCACCCCTCCACTTT. This gives the protein CASSPGHYNSPLHF.

This chain connects TRBV4-2 to TRBJ2-3; 9 bases are a match to TRBD2. Trimming at V came to 4 bases and at J to 6 bases, leaving 8 bases not matched to a gene. Germline values: CDR1 LGHNA, CDR2 YNFKEQ. The CDR3 spans 15 residues. The CDR3 region has the DNA TGTGCCAGCAGCCCGACTAGCGGTGTGGCTGATACGCAGTATTTT. Amino acids: CASSPTSGVADTQYF.

Here the CDR3 reads CSASTRGGNQPQHF. CDR3 bases: TGCAGTGCTAGTACAAGGGGCGGCAATCAGCCCCAGCATTTT. This rearrangement joins TRBV20-1 to TRBJ1-5, with a tentative D call TRBD1 (5 bases). Trimming took off 3 bases at V and 2 bases at J, with 11 bases between the two ends. The CDR3 runs 14 residues. Per the germline V gene, CDR1 is DFQATT and CDR2 is SNEGSKA (reference sequence).

The chain has TRBV11-2 and TRBJ2-1; D gene uncertain. Deletions cut 1 base from V and 7 bases from J, with 5 bases between. The CDR3 runs 12 residues. Germline assignment: CDR1 SGHAT and CDR2 FQNNGV. CDR3 sequence (DNA): TGTGCCAGCAGCTTAGTCGGGAATGAGCAGTTCTTC. As protein: CASSLVGNEQFF.

This sequence joins TRBV2 and TRBJ2-1; 11 bases are a match to TRBD2. V lost 3 bases and J lost 4; bases outside the gene matches: 8. CDR3 length: 17 residues. Germline CDR1 and CDR2: SNHLY and FYNNEI. The CDR3 here is CASSEIPSGGFYNEQFF. DNA for the CDR3: TGTGCCAGCAGTGAGATCCCTAGCGGGGGGTTTTACAATGAGCAGTTCTTC.

This rearrangement joins TRBV11-3 to TRBJ2-1; 15 bases are a match to TRBD2. Per germline, CDR1 SGHNT and CDR2 YENEEA. V lost 4 bases and J lost 7; bases outside the gene matches: 5. The CDR3 sequence is 16 residues long. Here the CDR3 reads CASSSGLAGGVNEQFF. As DNA, the CDR3 is TGTGCCAGCAGCTCTGGACTAGCGGGAGGGGTAAATGAGCAGTTCTTC.

The rearrangement uses TRBV19 and TRBJ2-7; TRBD2 matches 9 bases. This CDR3 is 15 amino acids long. V trimming: 3 bases; J trimming: 3 bases; junction bases outside the gene matches: 6. Germline CDR1 is LNHDA and CDR2 is SQIVND (reference sequence). CDR3 loop: CASSILAGFLYEQYF. The CDR3 DNA is TGTGCCAGTAGTATTCTAGCGGGGTTTCTCTACGAGCAGTACTTC.

This sequence joins TRBV6-1 and TRBJ1-2; D uncertain. The CDR3 is 15 residues long. Trimming shortened V by 2 bases and J by 5 bases, and 15 bases separated the two germline ends. The V gene's germline CDR1 is MNHNS and CDR2 SASEGT. CDR3 sequence (DNA): TGTGCCAGCAGTGAATACAGCCAGATAACTTATGGCTACACCTTC. Its translation: CASSEYSQITYGYTF.

The chain recombines TRBV27 with TRBJ2-7; TRBD1 matches 9 bases. The CDR3 runs to 15 residues. V lost 6 bases, J lost 5 bases, and 11 bases stayed unmatched. Per germline, CDR1 MNHEY and CDR2 SMNVEV (reference sequence). The CDR3 DNA is TGTGCCAGCAGACCGCTACAGGGGGCGCCCCACGAGCAGTACTTC. Translating gives CASRPLQGAPHEQYF.

The chain uses TRBV9 and TRBJ2-1; D is possibly TRBD2 (5 bases). This CDR3 is built from 16 residues. The V end lost 0 bases, the J end lost 6 bases, and 16 bases lay between the germline ends. The germline gives CDR1 SGDLS, CDR2 YYNGEE. The CDR3 DNA follows: TGTGCCAGCAGCGTAGATGTCGGCCTAGCAGGCAATGAGCAGTTCTTC. Translated: CASSVDVGLAGNEQFF.

V and J are TRBV27 and TRBJ1-6; D gene uncertain. Germline V gives CDR1 MNHEY, CDR2 SMNVEV (reference sequence). The CDR3 runs 12 residues. V shed 2 bases and J shed 7 bases, with 3 bases lying between them. The CDR3 loop reads CASSLLNSPLHF. The CDR3 bases are TGTGCCAGCAGTTTACTGAATTCACCCCTCCACTTT.

The chain has TRBV27 and TRBJ2-7, with 9 bases identical to TRBD1. The V gene's germline CDR1 is MNHEY and CDR2 SMNVEV (reference sequence). J gave up 2 bases and V 0 bases, and 5 bases lay outside the gene matches. The CDR3 extends over 16 amino acids. The CDR3 loop reads CASSLSPGQGPYEQYF. The CDR3 coding sequence is TGTGCCAGCAGTTTATCCCCGGGACAGGGTCCCTACGAGCAGTACTTC.